The entry below describes one T cell receptor beta chain. The data stem from a study of early T cells in non-severe SARS-CoV-2 infection. Germline loops: CDR1 KGHSH, CDR2 LQKENI. The CDR3 length is 14 residues. V was pared by 6 bases and J by 1 base, with 12 bases between. TCRdb re-analysed the 5' RACE reads in MiXCR, keeping a single row per CDR3 protein. The table shows tens of thousands of distinct CDR3 sequences, with 4.5% to 6% occurring only once. Specimen: whole blood. This sequence originates from an adult who was a healthcare worker with PCR-confirmed SARS-CoV-2 infection or an uninfected control (not recorded which). The gene calls are TRBV18 and TRBJ1-1, with D perhaps TRBD1 (5 bases). The CDR3: CASSQQGTNTEAFF. CDR3 coding DNA: TGTGCCAGCTCGCAACAAGGGACGAACACTGAAGCTTTCTTT. The whole variable domain, filled in from reference TRBV18 and TRBJ1-1, reads NAGVMQNPRHLVRRRGQEARLRCSPMKGHSHVYWYRQLPEEGLKFMVYLQKENIIDESGMPKERFSAEFPKEGPSILRIQQVVRGDSAAYFCASSQQGTNTEAFFGQGTRLTVV.